Below, one TCR beta chain is given with its context. The V end lost 6 bases, the J end lost 3 bases, and 21 bases lay between the germline ends. The CDR3 totals 17 residues. Germline V CDR1 and CDR2: LNHDA, SQIVND (reference sequence). The sample originates from a study of blood T cell repertoires in COVID-19. Study background: Specimens from acute and convalescent COVID-19 originated in the United States, Italy and Spain. The analysed material was cDNA or gDNA that came from T cells, B-cell-depleted T cells, or PBMCs.

Study members were between about 18 and 95 years old and lived in about two dozen US regions. Authors' processing steps: Nucleated cell counts were estimated from reference gene primer amplification. The table came from immunoSEQ multiplex PCR; TCRdb's copy has only in-frame clones and leaves some out. The DNA gave D and trimming, while V, J and clone size come from that table. Of 250,000 to 300,000 clones in the sample, 90% to 95% were seen once. This chain links TRBV19 with TRBJ1-5; D is possibly TRBD1 (5 bases). The sequencing sample was made of PBMCs or T cells enriched from blood (not recorded which). The sequence was collected from a human donor in a cohort exposed to, infected with or recovered from COVID-19 (not recorded which). The donor label of this sample is uncertain. The CDR3 region is CASSMDTSTPFNQPQHF. The CDR3 DNA reads TGTGCCAGTAGCATGGACACATCGACGCCTTTCAATCAGCCCCAGCATTTT.